This T cell receptor beta chain was documented in a study of Ad26.COV2.S vaccination and SARS-CoV-2 variants. V shed 5 bases, J shed 2 bases, and the junction held 8 bases outside the gene matches. The CDR3 spans 15 residues. Germline assignment: CDR1 LNHDA and CDR2 SQIVND (reference sequence). Regarding this clone: Its antigen remains unknown.

The method was immunoSEQ multiplex PCR; TCRdb's version includes in-frame clones alone and lacks a portion of them. The sample has about 320,000 clones; around 83% are singletons. Study conclusions and caveats: The study found similar non-spike TCR breadth in vaccine and placebo recipients.

The treatment denotes: around 19 received Ad26.COV2.S at low or high dose, single or two shots; about 5 received placebo; per-sample allocation not given. Collection of the samples took place on day 63 after the first injection of vaccine or placebo. The vaccine antigen was prefusion-stabilized Wuhan SARS-CoV-2 spike. V usage is TRBV19 and J usage is TRBJ2-7; 8 nucleotides line up with TRBD2. This TCR was sampled from a person aged 18 to 65 who received the Ad26.COV2.S COVID-19 vaccine or a placebo. Sequences were derived from peripheral blood, sampled in a trial of Ad26.COV2.S vaccine versus placebo. CDR3 in DNA: TGTGCCAGTAGTGCCGTGAGCGGGGGACCCTACGAGCAGTACTTC. Amino acids: CASSAVSGGPYEQYF.